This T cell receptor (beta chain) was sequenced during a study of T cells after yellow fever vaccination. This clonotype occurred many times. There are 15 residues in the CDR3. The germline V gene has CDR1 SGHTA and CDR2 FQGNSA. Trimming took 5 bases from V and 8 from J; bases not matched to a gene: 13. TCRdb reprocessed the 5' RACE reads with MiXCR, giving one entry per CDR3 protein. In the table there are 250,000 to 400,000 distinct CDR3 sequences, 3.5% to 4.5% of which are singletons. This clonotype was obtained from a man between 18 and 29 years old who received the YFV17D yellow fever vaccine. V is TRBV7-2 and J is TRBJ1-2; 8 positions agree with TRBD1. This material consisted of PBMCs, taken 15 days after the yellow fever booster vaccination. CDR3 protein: CASSPTGENLRGYTF. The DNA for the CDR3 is TGTGCCAGCAGCCCGACAGGGGAGAATCTGAGGGGCTACACCTTC.